This T cell receptor beta chain comes out of a study of blood T cell repertoires in COVID-19. The germline CDR1 and CDR2 sequences are SGHNT and YYREEE (reference sequence). V was pared by 4 bases and J by 3 bases, with 4 bases of the junction left unmatched. CDR3 length equals 14 residues. Original analysis: Reference gene primer amplification gave nucleated cell count estimates. Sequencing used immunoSEQ multiplex PCR; TCRdb keeps in-frame clones, though not all of them. V, J and clone size derive from that table, while D and trimming were established from the DNA sequence. This sample has 40,000 to 55,000 clones, with roughly three quarters found just once.

Source material: peripheral blood. V and J are TRBV5-4 and TRBJ1-1; 9 bases are shared with TRBD1. The receptor was isolated from a man aged 65 to 85 with acute or convalescent COVID-19. The CDR3 here is CASSRTGADTEAFF. DNA of the CDR3: TGTGCCAGCAGCAGGACAGGGGCTGACACTGAAGCTTTCTTT.